This T cell receptor beta chain was sequenced for a study of blood T cell repertoires in COVID-19. The authors' processing: Nucleated cell counts were estimated from reference gene primer amplification. Repertoires were generated with immunoSEQ multiplex PCR, while TCRdb's copy carries only in-frame clones and drops some. V, J and clone size are taken as reported in that table, and D and trimming were inferred from the DNA itself. Of over 25,000 clones listed, nearly 80% are singletons. This clone was seen just once. Trimming cost V 0 bases and J 5 bases; bases outside gene matches: 7. The CDR3 length is 15 residues. Germline V gene sequence: CDR1 SGHTA, CDR2 FQGNSA.

Material for sequencing was peripheral blood. The chain has TRBV7-2 and TRBJ2-7; 7 bases fit TRBD1. The sequence was obtained from a man at least 80 years old with acute or convalescent COVID-19. CDR3: CASSLARQGDNEQYF. The CDR3, as DNA: TGTGCCAGCAGCTTAGCGCGGCAGGGGGACAACGAGCAGTACTTC.